The 5 T cell receptor beta chains below all came from one sample that was sequenced in a study of shared clonotypes between healthy human individuals. The repertoire was sequenced with immunoSEQ multiplex PCR; TCRdb's copy has only in-frame clones and lacks some. The sample consists of approximately 2,300,000 clones, roughly 90% of them appearing once. Sequencing was carried out using naive CD4+ T cells from PBMCs. Subset in this sample: CD45RA+ positively selected. The receptors derive from a man aged 18 to 29 in good health. Some clones in this sample may be carry-over from other donors' samples.

This chain links TRBV7-3 with TRBJ2-3; D perhaps matches TRBD1 (6 bases). This CDR3 contains 16 residues. Germline V gene lookup returns CDR1 SGHTA and CDR2 FQGTGA. The V end lost 5 bases, the J end lost 1 base, and 16 bases lay between the germline ends. The CDR3 nucleotides are TGTGCCAGCAGCATGATAGGGGGATCGGGCACAGATACGCAGTATTTT. Translation: CASSMIGGSGTDTQYF.

The chain links TRBV5-1 to TRBJ2-7; possibly TRBD2 for D (5 bases). V was trimmed by 0 bases and J by 13 bases, leaving 20 bases between them. The CDR3 spans 14 residues. CDR1 SGHRS and CDR2 YFSETQ come from the germline V gene. The CDR3 spells CASSLGGLGSVAYF. DNA of the CDR3: TGCGCCAGCAGCTTGGGCGGGTTGGGGTCCGTCGCATACTTC.

The chain carries TRBV7-3 and TRBJ2-2; 13 bases align to TRBD2. Losses at the gene ends were 9 bases for V and 6 bases for J; bases not matched to a gene: 1. The germline V gene has CDR1 SGHTA and CDR2 FQGTGA. The CDR3 has 13 amino acids. The CDR3 here is CASGLAGAGELFF. In DNA, the CDR3 is TGTGCCAGTGGACTAGCGGGAGCCGGGGAGCTGTTTTTT.

The V and J genes are TRBV4-3 and TRBJ1-1; no clear D. Germline CDR1 is LGHNA and CDR2 is YSLEER. The germline V and J ends were trimmed by 0 bases and 4 bases, with 12 bases remaining between them. The CDR3 spans 15 residues. CDR3 amino acids: CASSQDLIGPTEAFF. CDR3 nucleotide sequence: TGCGCCAGCAGCCAAGATCTAATAGGGCCCACTGAAGCTTTCTTT.

This clone was detected only once. This CDR3 is CASGQGNGYTF. DNA for the CDR3: TGTGCCAGCGGACAGGGAAATGGCTACACCTTC. This rearrangement joins TRBV6-6 to TRBJ1-2, with TRBD1 matching over 8 bases. Germline CDR1 is MNHNY and CDR2 is SVGAGI (reference sequence). With 8 bases clipped from V and 6 bases from J, the junction kept 2 bases outside the gene matches. The CDR3 has 11 residues.